This T cell receptor beta chain was identified during a study of blood T cell repertoires in COVID-19. Overall study context: Specimens from acute and convalescent COVID-19 originated in the United States, Italy and Spain. PBMCs, B-cell-depleted T cells, or T cells were the source of the cDNA or gDNA that made up the material.

Cohort placement rested on clinical history that participants reported themselves. TCRdb's table, derived via immunoSEQ multiplex PCR, lists solely in-frame clones and lacks some. The table records some 310,000 clones, about nine tenths of them present only once. The trim removed 7 bases at V and 7 bases at J, leaving 8 bases unmatched. The CDR3 is made up of 13 amino acids. Looked up from germline, CDR1 is MNHEY and CDR2 is SVGAGI. The receptor comes from a woman under 40 who had recovered from COVID-19. The chain recombines TRBV6-5 with TRBJ1-2, with TRBD1 matching 8 bases. Sequenced input: PBMCs or T cells enriched from blood (not recorded which). CDR3 nucleotides: TGTGCCAGCATTAAGTCCAGGGGGCTTGGCTACACCTTC. This encodes CASIKSRGLGYTF.